This record concerns one T cell receptor (beta chain) sequence. The antigen is undetermined. The data derive from a study of cytomegalovirus exposure and HLA in healthy donors. Amplification used 60 Vbeta primers and 13 Jbeta primers. The repertoire was sequenced with immunoSEQ multiplex PCR; TCRdb's copy has only in-frame clones and lacks some. In the table there are 150,000 to 250,000 clones, about four fifths of which are singletons. J was trimmed by 6 bases and V by 4 bases; bases with no gene match: 0. CDR1 and CDR2 from the germline V gene are PRHDT and FYEKMQ (reference sequence). CDR3 length: 12 amino acids. General observations from the study: After further analysis at a later stage, 15,000 to 20,000 TCR beta sequences were associated with HLA alleles at 0.05 false discovery rate. Rare TCR sequences predominated, though certain public TCRs were found in many donors. Under in vitro conditions, three CMV-associated chains were confirmed as specific for CMV antigens. Later, an analysis found that common viral pathogens appeared to be linked with several of the most significant clusters.

The TCR originated in a boy between 2 and 10 years old in good health and CMV-seronegative. The gene calls are TRBV13 and TRBJ2-7; TRBD2 agrees at 10 bases. The material sequenced was PBMCs. CDR3 in amino acids: CASSSSGGEQYF. CDR3 DNA: TGTGCCAGCAGCTCTAGCGGGGGCGAGCAGTACTTC.